The clone carrying this T cell receptor (beta chain) has only a few counts. What it binds is unknown. TCRdb itself ran the reads through MiXCR, one entry per CDR3 protein. The repertoire holds 570,000 or so distinct CDR3 sequences, with roughly 42% as singletons. This specimen comes from a study of T cell repertoires in cytomegalovirus infection. Study-wide background: Public TCR beta signature analysis indicated the presence of both CMV infection and matching HLA type.

The sample in question was cultured PBMCs, obtained from culture after CMV antigen stimulation. This sequence was found in a human donor in good health (CMV status not recorded). Some clones in this sample may be carry-over from other donors' samples.

CDR3 sequence (DNA): TGTGCCAGCAGCCAAGAGGCCAACAAGCGGGTCCCAGATACGCAGTATTTT. Its protein product is CASSQEANKRVPDTQYF. The chain employs TRBV4-2 and TRBJ2-3; a weak D match, TRBD2 (6 bases). The germline V gene has CDR1 LGHNA and CDR2 YNFKEQ. Trimming took off 0 bases at V and 4 bases at J, with 17 bases between the two ends. The CDR3 consists of 17 residues.